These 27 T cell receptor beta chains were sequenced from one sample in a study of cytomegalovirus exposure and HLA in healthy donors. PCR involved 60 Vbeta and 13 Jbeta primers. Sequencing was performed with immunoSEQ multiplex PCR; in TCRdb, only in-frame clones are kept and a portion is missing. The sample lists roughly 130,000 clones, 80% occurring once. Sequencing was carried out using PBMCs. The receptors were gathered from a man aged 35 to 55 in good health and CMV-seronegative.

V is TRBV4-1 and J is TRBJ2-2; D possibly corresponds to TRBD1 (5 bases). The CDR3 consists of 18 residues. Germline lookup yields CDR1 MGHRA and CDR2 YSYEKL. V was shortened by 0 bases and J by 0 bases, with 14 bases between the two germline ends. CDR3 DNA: TGCGCCAGCAGCCAAGAGAGGATTGGGGCTTCGAACACCGGGGAGCTGTTTTTT. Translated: CASSQERIGASNTGELFF.

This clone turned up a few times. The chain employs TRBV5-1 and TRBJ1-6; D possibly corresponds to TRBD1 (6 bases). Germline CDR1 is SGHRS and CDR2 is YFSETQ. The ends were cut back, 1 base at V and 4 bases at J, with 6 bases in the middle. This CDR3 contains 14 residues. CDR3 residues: CASSLQGYNSPLHF. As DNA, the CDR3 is TGCGCCAGCAGCTTGCAGGGGTATAATTCACCCCTCCACTTT.

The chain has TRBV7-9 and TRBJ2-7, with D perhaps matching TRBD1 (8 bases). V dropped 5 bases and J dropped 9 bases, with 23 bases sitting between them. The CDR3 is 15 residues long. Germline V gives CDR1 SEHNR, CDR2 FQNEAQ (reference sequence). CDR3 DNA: TGTGCCAGCAGCCGGGGGGCAGGGGGCAACGACGCGCAGTACTTC. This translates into CASSRGAGGNDAQYF.

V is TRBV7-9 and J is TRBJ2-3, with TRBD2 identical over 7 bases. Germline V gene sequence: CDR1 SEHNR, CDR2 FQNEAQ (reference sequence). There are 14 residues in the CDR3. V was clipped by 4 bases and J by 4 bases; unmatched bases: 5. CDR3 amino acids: CASSSGGSPDTQYF. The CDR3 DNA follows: TGTGCCAGCAGCTCGGGCGGGAGCCCAGATACGCAGTATTTT.

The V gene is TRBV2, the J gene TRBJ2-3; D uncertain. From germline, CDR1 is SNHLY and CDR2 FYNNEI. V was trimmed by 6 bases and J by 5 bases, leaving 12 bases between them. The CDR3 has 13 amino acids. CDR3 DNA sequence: TGTGCCAGCAGGAACGACGGAGAAGATACGCAGTATTTT. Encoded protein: CASRNDGEDTQYF.

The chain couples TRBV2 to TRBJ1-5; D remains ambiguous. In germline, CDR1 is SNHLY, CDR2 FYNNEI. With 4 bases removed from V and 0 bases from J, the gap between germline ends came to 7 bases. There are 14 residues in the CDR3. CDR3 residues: CASSVQYSNQPQHF. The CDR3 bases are TGTGCCAGCAGTGTGCAGTATAGCAATCAGCCCCAGCATTTT.

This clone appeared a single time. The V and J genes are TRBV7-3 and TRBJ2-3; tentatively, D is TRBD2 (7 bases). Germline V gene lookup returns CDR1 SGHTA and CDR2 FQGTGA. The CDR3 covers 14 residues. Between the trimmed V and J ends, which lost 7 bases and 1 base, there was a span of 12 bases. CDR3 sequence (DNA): TGTGCCAGCACTACGGGGGGCGGCACAGATACGCAGTATTTT. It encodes CASTTGGGTDTQYF.

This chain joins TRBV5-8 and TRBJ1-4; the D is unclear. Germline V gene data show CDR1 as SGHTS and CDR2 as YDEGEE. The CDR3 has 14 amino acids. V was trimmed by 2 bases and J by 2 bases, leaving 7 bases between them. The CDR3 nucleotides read TGTGCCAGCAGCTTTCAACAGACTAATGAAAAACTGTTTTTT. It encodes CASSFQQTNEKLFF.

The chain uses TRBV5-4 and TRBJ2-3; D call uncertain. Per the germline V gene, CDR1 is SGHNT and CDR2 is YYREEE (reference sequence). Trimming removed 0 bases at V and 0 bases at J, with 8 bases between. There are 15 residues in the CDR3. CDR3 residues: CASSLDQMSTDTQYF. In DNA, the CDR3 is TGTGCCAGCAGCTTGGACCAGATGAGCACAGATACGCAGTATTTT.

As DNA, the CDR3 is TGTGCCAGTAGCCTCACACAGGAAAAACTGTTTTTT. Protein product: CASSLTQEKLFF. This chain joins TRBV19 and TRBJ1-4; D is undetermined. V lost 6 bases to trimming and J lost 8 bases, with 10 bases between them. Germline V gene lookup returns CDR1 LNHDA and CDR2 SQIVND (reference sequence). The CDR3 has 12 residues.

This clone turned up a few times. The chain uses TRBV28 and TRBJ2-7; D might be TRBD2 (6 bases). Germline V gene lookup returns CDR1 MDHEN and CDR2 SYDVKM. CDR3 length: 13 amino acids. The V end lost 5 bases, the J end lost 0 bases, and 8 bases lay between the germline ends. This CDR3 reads CASSGGTSYEQYF. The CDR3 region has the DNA TGTGCCAGCAGTGGGGGGACCTCCTACGAGCAGTACTTC.

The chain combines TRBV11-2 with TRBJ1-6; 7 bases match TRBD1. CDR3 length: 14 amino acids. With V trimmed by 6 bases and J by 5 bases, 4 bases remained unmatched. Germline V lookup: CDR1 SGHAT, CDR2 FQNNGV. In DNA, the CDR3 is TGTGCCAGCAGTGCAGGGGGGAATAATTCACCCCTCCACTTT. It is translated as CASSAGGNNSPLHF. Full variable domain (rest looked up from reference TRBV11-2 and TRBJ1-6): EAGVAQSPRYKIIEKRQSVAFWCNPISGHATLYWYQQILGQGPKLLIQFQNNGVVDDSQLPKDRFSAERLKGVDSTLKIQPAKLEDSAVYLCASSAGGNNSPLHFGNGTRLTVT.

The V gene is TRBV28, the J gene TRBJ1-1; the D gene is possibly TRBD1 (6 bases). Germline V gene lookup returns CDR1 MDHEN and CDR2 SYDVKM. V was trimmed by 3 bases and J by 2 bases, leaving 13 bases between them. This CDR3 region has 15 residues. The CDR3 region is CASSFSRTANTEAFF. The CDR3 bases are TGTGCCAGCAGTTTCTCCAGGACAGCCAACACTGAAGCTTTCTTT.

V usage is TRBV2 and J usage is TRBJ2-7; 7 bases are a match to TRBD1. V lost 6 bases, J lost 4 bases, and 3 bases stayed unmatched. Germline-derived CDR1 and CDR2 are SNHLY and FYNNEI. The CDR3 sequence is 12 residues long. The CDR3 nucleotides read TGTGCCAGCAGAGCGGACAGGTACGAGCAGTACTTC. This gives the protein CASRADRYEQYF.

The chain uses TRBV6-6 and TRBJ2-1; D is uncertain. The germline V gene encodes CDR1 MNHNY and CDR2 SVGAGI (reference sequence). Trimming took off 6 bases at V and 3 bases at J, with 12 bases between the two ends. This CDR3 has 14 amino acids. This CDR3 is CASSPKRLYNEQFF. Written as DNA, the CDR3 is TGTGCCAGCAGCCCCAAGCGCCTCTACAATGAGCAGTTCTTC.

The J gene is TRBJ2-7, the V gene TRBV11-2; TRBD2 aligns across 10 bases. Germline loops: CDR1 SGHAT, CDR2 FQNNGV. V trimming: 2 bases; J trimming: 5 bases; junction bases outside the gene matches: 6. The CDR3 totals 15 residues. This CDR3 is CASSLRGAGGDEQYF. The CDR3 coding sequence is TGTGCCAGCAGCTTAAGGGGAGCGGGAGGGGACGAGCAGTACTTC.

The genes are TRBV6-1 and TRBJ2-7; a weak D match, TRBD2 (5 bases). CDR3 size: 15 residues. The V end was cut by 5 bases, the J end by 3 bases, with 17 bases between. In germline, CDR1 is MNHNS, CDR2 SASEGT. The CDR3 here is CASSPPTPGGYEQYF. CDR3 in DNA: TGTGCCAGCAGTCCGCCGACACCCGGAGGCTACGAGCAGTACTTC.

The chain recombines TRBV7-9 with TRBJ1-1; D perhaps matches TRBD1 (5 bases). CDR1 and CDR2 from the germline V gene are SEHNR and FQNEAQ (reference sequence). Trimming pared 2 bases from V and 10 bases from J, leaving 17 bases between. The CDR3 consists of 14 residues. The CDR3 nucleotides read TGTGCCAGCAGCTTAACGCCCCCAGGGCAAGGAGCTTTCTTT. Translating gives CASSLTPPGQGAFF.

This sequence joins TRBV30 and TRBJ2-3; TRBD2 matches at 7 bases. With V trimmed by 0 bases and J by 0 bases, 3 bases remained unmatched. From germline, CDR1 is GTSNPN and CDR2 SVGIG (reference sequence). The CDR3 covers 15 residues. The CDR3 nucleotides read TGTGCCTGGAGTGTACTAGCGCGAAGCACAGATACGCAGTATTTT. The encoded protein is CAWSVLARSTDTQYF.

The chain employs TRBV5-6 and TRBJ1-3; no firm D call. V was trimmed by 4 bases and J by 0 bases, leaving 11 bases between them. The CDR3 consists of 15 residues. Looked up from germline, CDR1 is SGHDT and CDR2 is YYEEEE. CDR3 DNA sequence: TGTGCCAGCAGCCCGACACACAGCTCTGGAAACACCATATATTTT. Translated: CASSPTHSSGNTIYF.

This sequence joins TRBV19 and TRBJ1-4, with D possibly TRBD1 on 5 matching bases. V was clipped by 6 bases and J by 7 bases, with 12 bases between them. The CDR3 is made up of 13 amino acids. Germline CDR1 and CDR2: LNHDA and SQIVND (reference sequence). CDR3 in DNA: TGTGCCAGTAGCCCCCCCAGGGTTGAAAAACTGTTTTTT. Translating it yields CASSPPRVEKLFF.

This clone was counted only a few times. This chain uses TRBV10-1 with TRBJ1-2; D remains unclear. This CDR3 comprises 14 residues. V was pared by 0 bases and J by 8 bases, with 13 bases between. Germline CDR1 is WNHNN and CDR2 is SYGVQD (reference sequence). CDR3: CASSESDGITGYTF. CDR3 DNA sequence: TGCGCCAGCAGTGAGTCCGACGGGATCACGGGCTACACCTTC.

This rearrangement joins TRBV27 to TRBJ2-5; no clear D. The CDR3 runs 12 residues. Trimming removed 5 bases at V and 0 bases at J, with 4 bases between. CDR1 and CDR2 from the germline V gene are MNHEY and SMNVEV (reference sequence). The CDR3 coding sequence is TGTGCCAGCAGTCTTGACCAAGAGACCCAGTACTTC. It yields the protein CASSLDQETQYF.

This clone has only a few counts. CDR3 loop: CSQLAGERGGWDSEQFF. CDR3 bases: TGCAGCCAACTAGCGGGAGAGAGAGGAGGATGGGATAGCGAGCAGTTCTTC. The V and J genes are TRBV29-1 and TRBJ2-1; TRBD2 aligns across 11 bases. Germline V gene lookup returns CDR1 SQVTM and CDR2 ANQGSEA. V lost 8 bases and J lost 10; bases outside the gene matches: 22. This CDR3 is 17 amino acids long.

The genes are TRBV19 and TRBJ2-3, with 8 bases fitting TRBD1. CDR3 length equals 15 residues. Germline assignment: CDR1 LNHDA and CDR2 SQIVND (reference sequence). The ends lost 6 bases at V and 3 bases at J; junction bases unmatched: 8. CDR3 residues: CASRDGQGATDTQYF. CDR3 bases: TGTGCCAGTAGGGATGGGCAGGGGGCAACAGATACGCAGTATTTT.

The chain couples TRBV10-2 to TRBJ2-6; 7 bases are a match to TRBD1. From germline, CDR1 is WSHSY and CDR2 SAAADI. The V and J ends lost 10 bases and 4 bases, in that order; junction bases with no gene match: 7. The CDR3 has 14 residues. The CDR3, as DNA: TGCGCCACCACTACAGGGGTCGGGGCCAACGTCCTGACTTTC. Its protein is CATTTGVGANVLTF.

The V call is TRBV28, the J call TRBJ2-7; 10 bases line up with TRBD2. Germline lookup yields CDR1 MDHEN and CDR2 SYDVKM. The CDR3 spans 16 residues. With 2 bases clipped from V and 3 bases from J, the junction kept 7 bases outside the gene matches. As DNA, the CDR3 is TGTGCCAGCAGTTTAGGTGGAGCTAGCGGGAGCTACGAGCAGTACTTC. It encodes CASSLGGASGSYEQYF.